This entry describes one TCR beta chain. Some clones are missing from TCRdb's copy, which holds only in-frame ones; the method was immunoSEQ multiplex PCR. The sample lists 65,000 to 85,000 clones; approximately 85% were seen once. This sample was taken from a study of OX40 agonist ivuxolimab in advanced cancers. About the research overall: The patients received ivuxolimab by intravenous route every 2 weeks at 0.01 to 10 mg/kg.

The CDR3 runs 15 residues. Germline V gives CDR1 SGHRS, CDR2 YFSETQ. The V and J ends lost 0 bases and 2 bases respectively, with 11 bases between them. This TCR was recovered from an adult with an advanced solid tumor such as melanoma, head and neck, liver or kidney cancer. V gene TRBV5-1 combines with J gene TRBJ2-5; possibly TRBD1 for D (6 bases). This specimen was CD4+ or CD8+ T cells sorted from blood, taken in a trial of the OX40 agonist ivuxolimab. The CDR3 DNA is TGCGCCAGCAGCTTGGTGGCCGACAGGCAAGAGACCCAGTACTTC. Its protein product is CASSLVADRQETQYF.